The entry below describes one TCR beta chain. This CDR3 is missing its conserved last phenylalanine or tryptophan, likely due to a read error. Both RNA and DNA were isolated together from about 21-30 mg of bulk tissue that had not been sorted. This record belongs to a study of tumor-infiltrating lymphocytes in primary liver carcinoma. From 500 ng of total RNA, TCR beta-specific cDNA was reverse-transcribed using a constant-region primer. It was through three nested multiplex PCR rounds of slightly modified ARM-PCR that TCR beta libraries arose. PCR rounds one and two used TRBV1-TRBV30 forward primers with a C-beta reverse primer for 10 cycles each. TCRdb reanalysed the multiplex PCR reads using MiXCR and keeps one entry per CDR3 protein. The sample contains more than 75,000 distinct CDR3 sequences, more than 65% of which appear only once. Trimming shortened V by 6 bases and J by 1 base, and 7 bases separated the two germline ends. Germline loops: CDR1 WSHSY, CDR2 SAAADI. The CDR3 sequence is 13 residues long.

The chain employs TRBV10-2 and TRBJ2-1, with D perhaps TRBD2 (5 bases). This receptor was taken from a man between 35 and 55 years old with primary liver carcinoma and hepatitis B virus infection. Sequences were obtained from liver tumor tissue from sampling region 1. Subset described: tumor region T1, superior pole. The CDR3 reads CASRPGSYNEQFL. DNA of the CDR3: TGCGCCAGCAGGCCGGGATCCTACAATGAGCAGTTCCTC.